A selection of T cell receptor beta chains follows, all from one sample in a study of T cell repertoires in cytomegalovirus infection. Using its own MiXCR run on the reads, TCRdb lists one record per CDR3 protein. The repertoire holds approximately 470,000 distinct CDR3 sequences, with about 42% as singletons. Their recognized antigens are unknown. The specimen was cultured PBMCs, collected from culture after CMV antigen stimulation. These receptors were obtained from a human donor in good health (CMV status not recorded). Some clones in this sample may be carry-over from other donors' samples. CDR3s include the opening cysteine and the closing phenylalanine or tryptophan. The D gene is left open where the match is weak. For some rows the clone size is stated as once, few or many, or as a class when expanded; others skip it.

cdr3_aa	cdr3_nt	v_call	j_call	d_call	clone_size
CASSPGDRDVNTEAFF	TGTGCCAGCAGCCCGGGGGACAGGGACGTGAACACTGAAGCTTTCTTT	TRBV11-3	TRBJ1-1	TRBD1	NA
CASSLALQGETQYF	TGTGCCAGCAGCTTAGCGCTACAGGGAGAGACCCAGTACTTC	TRBV7-2	TRBJ2-5	NA	many
CASSLDYSPLHF	TGTGCCAGCAGCTTAGATTATTCACCCCTCCACTTT	TRBV7-2	TRBJ1-6	NA	NA
CASSLVGRWGSPLHF	TGTGCCAGCAGCTTAGTGGGCAGGTGGGGTTCACCCCTCCACTTT	TRBV7-8	TRBJ1-6	NA	few
CASSYRAGVDTGELFF	TGTGCCAGCAGTTACCGAGCGGGAGTAGACACCGGGGAGCTGTTTTTT	TRBV6-2/TRBV6-3	TRBJ2-2	TRBD2	NA
CASSGKGLPYEQYF	TGTGCCAGCAGCGGAAAGGGTTTACCTTACGAGCAGTACTTC	TRBV7-6	TRBJ2-7	NA	NA
CATSKGTVGSNEQFF	TGTGCCACCAGCAAGGGGACAGTAGGATCCAATGAGCAGTTCTTC	TRBV27	TRBJ2-1	TRBD1	NA
CASSLWGSQPQHF	TGTGCCAGCAGCTTATGGGGAAGTCAGCCCCAGCATTTT	TRBV7-2	TRBJ1-5	NA	NA
CASSLRDTINTEAFF	TGTGCCAGCAGCTTAAGGGACACAATAAACACTGAAGCTTTCTTT	TRBV7-2	TRBJ1-1	NA	many
CASSLFGRTNTGELFF	TGTGCCAGCAGCTTATTTGGCAGGACGAACACCGGGGAGCTGTTTTTT	TRBV7-2	TRBJ2-2	NA	few
CSASPTGGDYGYTF	TGCAGTGCTTCACCAACGGGGGGCGACTATGGCTACACCTTC	TRBV20-1	TRBJ1-2	NA	NA
CASSEPKRGGTYNEQFF	TGTGCCAGCAGTGAACCCAAACGGGGGGGGACTTACAATGAGCAGTTCTTC	TRBV6-1	TRBJ2-1	TRBD2	NA
CASSRTPVNTEAFF	TGTGCCAGCAGTCGTACCCCAGTGAACACTGAAGCTTTCTTT	TRBV12-3/TRBV12-4	TRBJ1-1	NA	few
CASSPWASGGYNEQFF	TGTGCCAGCAGCCCATGGGCTAGCGGTGGCTACAATGAGCAGTTCTTC	TRBV11-2	TRBJ2-1	TRBD2	few
CATSAGGGTYNEQFF	TGTGCCACCAGTGCGGGAGGGGGTACGTACAATGAGCAGTTCTTC	TRBV24-1	TRBJ2-1	TRBD2	NA
CASSIPGGDEQYF	TGTGCCAGCAGCATCCCAGGGGGGGACGAGCAGTACTTC	TRBV7-9	TRBJ2-7	NA	few
CASSLRGEPYEQYF	TGTGCCAGCAGCTTACGCGGGGAACCCTACGAGCAGTACTTC	TRBV7-2	TRBJ2-7	NA	few
CASSVPGQGRDEKLFF	TGTGCCAGCAGTGTACCGGGACAGGGACGCGATGAAAAACTGTTTTTT	TRBV6-1	TRBJ1-4	TRBD1	NA
CSASGLPYNEQFF	TGCAGTGCTTCGGGACTCCCCTACAATGAGCAGTTCTTC	TRBV20-1	TRBJ2-1	NA	NA
CASSWGGTDTQYF	TGTGCCAGCAGCTGGGGGGGCACAGATACGCAGTATTTT	TRBV7-2	TRBJ2-3	NA	few
CASSLDPVDTGNTIYF	TGCGCCAGCAGCTTGGATCCTGTGGATACTGGAAACACCATATATTTT	TRBV5-1	TRBJ1-3	NA	few
CASSFYDSGETQYF	TGTGCCAGCAGCTTCTACGACAGTGGGGAGACCCAGTACTTC	TRBV7-2	TRBJ2-5	NA	few
CASTRGFHEQYF	TGTGCCAGCACTCGAGGGTTCCACGAGCAGTACTTC	TRBV6-2/TRBV6-3	TRBJ2-7	NA	NA
CASSDWGGYGYTF	TGTGCCAGCAGTGACTGGGGGGGGTATGGCTACACCTTC	TRBV6-1	TRBJ1-2	NA	NA
CASSAPPDSSNQPQHF	TGTGCCAGCAGTGCCCCCCCTGACAGTAGCAATCAGCCCCAGCATTTT	TRBV6-5	TRBJ1-5	NA	NA
CASSGGAIRMNTEAFF	TGCGCCAGCAGTGGGGGAGCGATACGCATGAACACTGAAGCTTTCTTT	TRBV10-2	TRBJ1-1	NA	NA
CASSPGSLGREQYF	TGTGCCAGCAGCCCAGGGAGTTTAGGAAGGGAGCAGTACTTC	TRBV12-3/TRBV12-4	TRBJ2-7	NA	few
CSAKTVVYGYTF	TGCAGTGCCAAGACAGTTGTCTATGGCTACACCTTC	TRBV20-1	TRBJ1-2	NA	NA
CASSEIDRGYEQYF	TGTGCCAGCAGTGAAATTGACAGGGGGTACGAGCAGTACTTC	TRBV25-1	TRBJ2-7	TRBD1	NA
CASSTPGQGVTYEQYF	TGTGCCAGCAGCACACCGGGACAGGGGGTTACCTACGAGCAGTACTTC	TRBV7-8	TRBJ2-7	TRBD1	NA
CASRLAGTPYEQYF	TGTGCCAGCAGGCTAGCGGGAACGCCCTACGAGCAGTACTTC	TRBV6-2/TRBV6-3	TRBJ2-7	TRBD2	NA
CASSLMGGGGEQFF	TGTGCCAGCAGCTTAATGGGGGGAGGCGGTGAGCAGTTCTTC	TRBV7-9	TRBJ2-1	NA	once
CASSPWVQGAREKLFF	TGTGCCAGCAGCCCCTGGGTACAGGGGGCCAGGGAAAAACTGTTTTTT	TRBV7-8	TRBJ1-4	TRBD1	many
CASSRSGLVTDTQYF	TGTGCCAGCAGCCGCTCTGGGCTAGTCACAGATACGCAGTATTTT	TRBV7-2	TRBJ2-3	NA	NA
CASSQPVYEQYF	TGTGCCAGCAGCCAACCTGTCTACGAGCAGTACTTC	TRBV7-6	TRBJ2-7	NA	few
CASSYLSRGSYEQYF	TGTGCCAGCAGTTACCTATCCAGGGGGTCCTACGAGCAGTACTTC	TRBV6-8	TRBJ2-7	TRBD1	NA
CASSSPRRSGRGETQYF	TGTGCCAGCAGTTCTCCCCGAAGAAGCGGGAGGGGAGAGACCCAGTACTTC	TRBV5-5	TRBJ2-5	TRBD2	NA
CASSIDTERYGYTF	TGTGCCAGCAGCATAGACACGGAACGCTATGGCTACACCTTC	TRBV7-6	TRBJ1-2	NA	few
CASSGRQSTEAFF	TGTGCCAGCAGTGGGCGACAGTCCACTGAAGCTTTCTTT	TRBV6-1	TRBJ1-1	NA	NA
CASSPGLVQVYEQYF	TGTGCCAGCAGCCCCGGACTAGTACAAGTTTACGAGCAGTACTTC	TRBV7-2	TRBJ2-7	TRBD2	few
CASSLVTVGDIEQFF	TGTGCCAGCAGTTTGGTGACGGTTGGGGACATTGAGCAGTTCTTC	TRBV12-3/TRBV12-4	TRBJ2-1	NA	NA
CASSLVRSQPQHF	TGTGCCAGCAGCCTAGTCAGAAGTCAGCCCCAGCATTTT	TRBV7-2	TRBJ1-5	NA	few
CASSSKTSGRISTDTQYF	TGTGCCAGCAGCTCCAAGACTAGCGGGAGGATTAGCACAGATACGCAGTATTTT	TRBV7-6	TRBJ2-3	TRBD2	NA
CASSQPKGASNEKLFF	TGCGCCAGCAGCCAGCCCAAGGGGGCCAGTAATGAAAAACTGTTTTTT	TRBV4-1	TRBJ1-4	TRBD1	few
CASSTDHEQFF	TGTGCCAGCAGTACCGACCATGAGCAGTTCTTC	TRBV12-3/TRBV12-4	TRBJ2-1	NA	NA
CASSFGSLETQYF	TGTGCCAGCAGCTTCGGAAGCTTAGAGACCCAGTACTTC	TRBV7-2	TRBJ2-5	NA	NA
CASSLNRASETQYF	TGTGCCAGCAGCTTAAACAGGGCCTCAGAGACCCAGTACTTC	TRBV7-2	TRBJ2-5	NA	many
CASSGGVSDTQYF	TGTGCCAGTAGCGGGGGGGTCTCAGATACGCAGTATTTT	TRBV12-3/TRBV12-4	TRBJ2-3	TRBD2	NA